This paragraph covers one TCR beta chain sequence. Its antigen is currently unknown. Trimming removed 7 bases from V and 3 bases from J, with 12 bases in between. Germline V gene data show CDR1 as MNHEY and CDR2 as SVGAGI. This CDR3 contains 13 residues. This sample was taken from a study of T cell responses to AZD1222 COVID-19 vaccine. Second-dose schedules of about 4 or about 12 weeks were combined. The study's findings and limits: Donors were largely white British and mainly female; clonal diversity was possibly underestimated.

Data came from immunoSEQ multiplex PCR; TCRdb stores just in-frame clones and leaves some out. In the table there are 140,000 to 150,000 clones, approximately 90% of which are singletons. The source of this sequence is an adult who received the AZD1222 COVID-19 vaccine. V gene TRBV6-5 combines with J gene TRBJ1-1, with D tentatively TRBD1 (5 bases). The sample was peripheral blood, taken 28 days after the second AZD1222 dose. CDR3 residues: CASIGVSHTEAFF. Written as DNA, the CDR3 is TGTGCCAGCATAGGGGTTTCGCACACTGAAGCTTTCTTT.